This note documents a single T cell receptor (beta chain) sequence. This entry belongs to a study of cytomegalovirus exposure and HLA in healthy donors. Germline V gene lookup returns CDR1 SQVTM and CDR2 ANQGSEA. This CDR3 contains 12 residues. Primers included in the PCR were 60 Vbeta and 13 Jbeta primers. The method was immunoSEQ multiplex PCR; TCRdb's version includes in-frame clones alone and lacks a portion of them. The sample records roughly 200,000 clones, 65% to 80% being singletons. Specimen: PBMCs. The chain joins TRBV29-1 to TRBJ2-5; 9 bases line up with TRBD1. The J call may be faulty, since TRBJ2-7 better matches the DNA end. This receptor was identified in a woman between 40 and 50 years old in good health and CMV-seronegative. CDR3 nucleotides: TGCAGCGTTACGACAGGGGGGTACGAGCAGTACTTC. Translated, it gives CSVTTGGYEQYF.